Listed below are T cell receptor beta chains from one sample, sequenced in a study of T cells after yellow fever vaccination. In TCRdb, the 5' RACE reads were re-called with MiXCR into one record per CDR3 protein. The sample includes roughly 330,000 distinct CDR3 sequences, 6.8% of them seen just once. This specimen consisted of PBMCs, obtained approximately 40 days after the first yellow fever vaccination. These receptors all stem from a man aged 18 to 35 who received the YFV17D yellow fever vaccine. CDR3s include the opening cysteine and the closing phenylalanine or tryptophan. Each record gives: J gene, clone size, V gene, D gene, CDR3 protein, CDR3 DNA. D genes are given only for firm matches. Some rows have no size entry. The others give once, few or many, or a class for an expanded clone.

TRBJ1-1 many TRBV12-3/TRBV12-4 TRBD1 CASRDRGNTEAFF TGTGCCAGCAGGGACAGGGGGAACACTGAAGCTTTCTTT
TRBJ1-5 many TRBV7-2 - CASSKDPNQPQHF TGTGCCAGCAGCAAAGATCCCAATCAGCCCCAGCATTTT
TRBJ1-2 few TRBV25-1 TRBD1 CASSGQGVIYGYTF TGTGCCAGCAGTGGCCAGGGGGTGATTTATGGCTACACCTTC
TRBJ2-3 many TRBV20-1 TRBD1 CSASIGTGGTDTQYF TGCAGTGCTAGTATTGGGACAGGGGGCACAGATACGCAGTATTTT
TRBJ1-1 - TRBV7-2 TRBD1 CASSYRGMNTEAFF TGTGCCAGCAGCTACAGGGGTATGAACACTGAAGCTTTCTTT
TRBJ2-1 many TRBV5-1 - CASSSDPEIKQFF TGCGCCAGCAGCTCGGACCCAGAGATTAAGCAGTTCTTC
TRBJ1-6 - TRBV27 - CASSLDGGLSWSPLHF TGTGCCAGCAGTTTGGATGGGGGGTTGAGTTGGTCACCCCTCCACTTT
TRBJ1-3 few TRBV5-1 TRBD1 CASRVSGQTGNTIYF TGCGCCAGCAGGGTCTCGGGACAGACTGGAAACACCATATATTTT
TRBJ1-4 few TRBV3-1 - CASSQGELRNEKLFF TGTGCCAGCAGCCAAGGGGAGTTGAGAAATGAAAAACTGTTTTTT
TRBJ1-1 many TRBV5-1 - CASSSGTANTEAFF TGCGCCAGCAGCTCAGGGACGGCTAACACTGAAGCTTTCTTT
TRBJ2-1 - TRBV20-1 - CSARDMGSPGNEQFF TGCAGTGCTAGAGACATGGGGTCCCCGGGGAATGAGCAGTTCTTC
TRBJ2-2 - TRBV6-6 - CASRHLNTGELFF TGTGCCAGCAGGCACCTGAACACCGGGGAGCTGTTTTTT
TRBJ2-2 - TRBV6-6 - CASSYEPTGELFF TGTGCCAGCAGTTACGAGCCGACCGGGGAGCTGTTTTTT
TRBJ1-6 few TRBV6-5 TRBD1 CASSYETGNSPLHF TGTGCCAGCAGTTATGAGACAGGGAATTCACCCCTCCACTTT
TRBJ1-2 few TRBV27 - CASSPIDRGANYGYTF TGTGCCAGCAGTCCGATAGACCGGGGAGCTAACTATGGCTACACCTTC
TRBJ2-7 many TRBV5-1 - CASSRTQGGPYEQYF TGCGCCAGCAGCCGAACGCAGGGGGGCCCCTACGAGCAGTACTTC
TRBJ2-2 few TRBV5-4 TRBD1 CASRRDSPNTGELFF TGTGCCAGCAGGAGGGACAGTCCGAACACCGGGGAGCTGTTTTTT
TRBJ1-1 many TRBV7-9 - CASSLGGFTEAFF TGTGCCAGCAGCTTAGGGGGTTTCACTGAAGCTTTCTTT
TRBJ2-5 few TRBV9 - CASSVGAKETQYF TGTGCCAGCAGCGTAGGAGCGAAAGAGACCCAGTACTTC
TRBJ1-2 many TRBV6-1 TRBD1 CASSAAGGETYGYTF TGTGCCAGCAGCGCGGCAGGGGGCGAGACTTATGGCTACACCTTC
TRBJ2-2 few TRBV12-3/TRBV12-4 - CASSPQARCTGELFF TGTGCCAGCAGTCCCCAAGCCCGGTGCACCGGGGAGCTGTTTTTT
TRBJ2-3 few TRBV20-1 TRBD2 CSATGLGNTQYF TGCAGTGCTACCGGACTAGGCAATACGCAGTATTTT
TRBJ2-3 - TRBV7-2 - CASTFWPDTQYF TGTGCCAGCACCTTCTGGCCAGATACGCAGTATTTT
TRBJ1-1 few TRBV3-1 - CASSQEGTAPRTEALF TGTGCCAGCAGCCAAGAAGGGACCGCTCCTCGAACTGAAGCTTTATTT
TRBJ1-1 - TRBV3-1 - CASSLAGQTTEAFF TGTGCCAGCAGCCTCGCAGGACAGACCACTGAAGCTTTCTTT
TRBJ1-3 few TRBV7-2 - CASSLMAYSGNTIYF TGTGCCAGCAGCTTAATGGCTTACTCTGGAAACACCATATATTTT
TRBJ2-3 few TRBV4-3 TRBD2 CASSQGGDGSSRGQYF TGCGCCAGCAGCCAGGGGGGGGACGGATCTTCCCGGGGGCAGTATTTT
TRBJ1-1 - TRBV2 TRBD1 CASTQEGQGQTEAFF TGTGCCAGCACCCAAGAGGGACAGGGGCAAACTGAAGCTTTCTTT
TRBJ2-6 - TRBV4-3 TRBD1 CASSQSGGSGANVLTF TGCGCCAGCAGCCAGTCAGGGGGTTCCGGGGCCAACGTCCTGACTTTC
TRBJ2-2 many TRBV6-2/TRBV6-3 - CASSSAPGITGELFF TGTGCCAGCAGTTCGGCCCCCGGGATCACCGGGGAGCTGTTTTTT
TRBJ1-6 few TRBV20-1 - CSARDSELSSYNSPLHF TGCAGTGCTAGAGATTCAGAACTGAGCTCCTATAATTCACCCCTCCACTTT
TRBJ2-5 few TRBV20-1 TRBD2 CSAPPASGAWETQYF TGCAGTGCCCCCCCAGCTAGCGGGGCCTGGGAGACCCAGTACTTC
TRBJ1-2 - TRBV18 TRBD1 CASSPLEGGQVPQEGSF TGTGCCAGCTCACCTCTCGAGGGTGGACAGGTGCCCCAGGAGGGATCCTTC
TRBJ1-5 many TRBV24-1 - CATSDFGVNDQPQHF TGTGCCACCAGTGATTTCGGGGTGAACGATCAGCCCCAGCATTTT
TRBJ2-5 - TRBV15 TRBD2 CATSYGTSGGQYQETQYF TGTGCCACCAGCTATGGGACTAGCGGGGGGCAGTACCAAGAGACCCAGTACTTC
TRBJ1-1 few TRBV5-5 - CASRTLGSMNTEAFF TGTGCCAGCAGAACGTTGGGGAGCATGAACACTGAAGCTTTCTTT
TRBJ1-2 - TRBV7-2 - CASSLAPTKYGYTF TGTGCCAGCAGCTTAGCGCCCACGAAGTATGGCTACACCTTC
TRBJ1-2 few TRBV2 - CASSVRGRGGGYTF TGTGCCAGCAGTGTACGTGGGAGGGGAGGTGGCTACACCTTC
TRBJ1-4 many TRBV25-1 - CASSESLDKFEKLFF TGTGCCAGCAGTGAGTCCTTGGACAAATTTGAAAAACTGTTTTTT
TRBJ2-2 few TRBV24-1 - CATSAGAGTGELFF TGTGCCACCAGTGCGGGGGCGGGCACCGGGGAGCTGTTTTTT
TRBJ1-1 few TRBV12-3/TRBV12-4 - CASTLGDTEAFF TGTGCCAGCACCCTAGGGGACACTGAAGCTTTCTTT
TRBJ1-5 - TRBV20-1 TRBD1 CSARDPLNRGGHQPQHF TGCAGTGCTAGAGATCCCCTCAACAGGGGCGGTCATCAGCCCCAGCATTTT
TRBJ2-5 - TRBV29-1 TRBD2 CSVSPGGSAGWEETQYF TGCAGCGTTTCGCCGGGGGGGTCTGCGGGGTGGGAAGAGACCCAGTACTTC
TRBJ2-3 - TRBV3-1 TRBD2 CASSPPGLAGGADTQYF TGTGCCAGCAGCCCGCCGGGACTAGCGGGGGGTGCTGATACGCAGTATTTT
TRBJ1-2 - TRBV5-1 - CASSPDRFNYGYTF TGCGCCAGCAGCCCGGACAGATTTAACTATGGCTACACCTTC
TRBJ1-4 - TRBV20-1 - CSARWGVDEKLFF TGCAGTGCTAGATGGGGAGTTGATGAAAAACTGTTTTTT
TRBJ2-5 - TRBV18 - CASSPPAGKETQYF TGTGCCAGCTCACCACCTGCGGGCAAAGAGACCCAGTACTTC
TRBJ2-7 - TRBV10-3 TRBD1 CAINGQGGDEQYF TGTGCCATCAATGGACAGGGGGGGGACGAGCAGTACTTC
TRBJ1-5 many TRBV7-2 - CASSVRGDQAQHF TGTGCCAGCAGCGTAAGGGGGGATCAAGCCCAGCATTTT
TRBJ2-3 few TRBV7-2 - CASRWDGYTDTQYF TGTGCCAGCAGATGGGACGGGTACACAGATACGCAGTATTTT